The 17 T cell receptor beta chains reported below all come from one sample, sequenced in a study of blood T cell repertoires in COVID-19. The repertoire was sequenced with immunoSEQ multiplex PCR; TCRdb's copy has only in-frame clones and lacks some. The sample comprises around 190,000 clones, 80% to 90% of which are singletons, and about 13% rests with the top ten. What was sequenced was peripheral blood. These receptors all come from a human donor in a cohort sampled during active COVID-19.

This clone was detected a few times. The chain carries TRBV4-2 and TRBJ1-5, with D possibly TRBD1 on 6 matching bases. Trimming took 0 bases from V and 0 from J, leaving 15 bases between them. Germline values: CDR1 LGHNA, CDR2 YNFKEQ. The CDR3 contains 18 residues. The CDR3 DNA sequence: TGTGCCAGCAGCCAAGACCCGGACAGCTTATATAGCAATCAGCCCCAGCATTTT. As protein: CASSQDPDSLYSNQPQHF.

In regard to this clone: Other nucleotide sequences in the sample specify the same CDR3. CDR3 residues: CASKISMNTEAFF. CDR3 DNA: TGTGCCAGCAAAATCAGTATGAACACTGAAGCTTTCTTT. The chain has TRBV2 and TRBJ1-1; no clear D. Germline-derived CDR1 and CDR2 are SNHLY and FYNNEI. The CDR3 is 13 amino acids. The V end lost 7 bases, the J end lost 0 bases, and 9 bases lay between the germline ends.

This clone was recorded only once. This chain uses TRBV6-5 with TRBJ2-2; 7 bases fit TRBD2. This CDR3 contains 15 residues. The germline gives CDR1 MNHEY, CDR2 SVGAGI. V shed 2 bases and J 5 bases; nucleotides not matched to a gene: 5. CDR3 sequence (DNA): TGTGCCAGCAGTTACCGGCGGGAGAGTACCGGGGAGCTGTTTTTT. Its translation is CASSYRRESTGELFF.

The chain recombines TRBV12-3 or TRBV12-4 with TRBJ2-6; D uncertain. V was cut by 7 bases and J by 4 bases, with 8 bases left in between. This CDR3 is built from 13 residues. CDR3 DNA: TGTGCCAGCATTACTGCCGGGGCCAACGTCCTGACTTTC. It yields the protein CASITAGANVLTF.

The V gene is TRBV5-1, the J gene TRBJ2-1; weak D call: TRBD2 (5 bases). V was shortened by 4 bases and J by 0 bases, with 11 bases between the two germline ends. Germline V CDR1 and CDR2: SGHRS, YFSETQ. The length of the CDR3 is 15 residues. CDR3 DNA: TGCGCCAGCAGCCGTGACGGGGACTCCTACAATGAGCAGTTCTTC. Amino acid sequence: CASSRDGDSYNEQFF.

For the CDR3, the DNA is TGCGCCAGCAGCTTACGTAGCGGGAGTTTGTACGCAGATACGCAGTATTTT. It encodes CASSLRSGSLYADTQYF. J is TRBJ2-3 and V is TRBV10-1, with 9 bases matching TRBD2. Germline CDR1 and CDR2: WNHNN and SYGVQD (reference sequence). The length of the CDR3 is 17 residues. Losses at the gene ends were 6 bases for V and 4 bases for J; bases not matched to a gene: 14.

This clone was seen once. The gene calls are TRBV6-1 and TRBJ2-2, with a possible D match to TRBD1 (6 bases). The length of the CDR3 is 16 residues. Germline CDR1 MNHNS, CDR2 SASEGT. Deletions cut 4 bases from V and 0 bases from J, with 12 bases between. The DNA of the CDR3 is TGTGCCAGCAGTGTCGGACAGACCGCGAACACCGGGGAGCTGTTTTTT. As protein: CASSVGQTANTGELFF.

This chain links TRBV11-2 with TRBJ2-1, with 9 bases fitting TRBD2. The V and J ends lost 5 bases and 8 bases, in that order; junction bases with no gene match: 19. The CDR3 is made up of 18 amino acids. Germline V CDR1 and CDR2: SGHAT, FQNNGV. The CDR3 is CASSPPPGGGTSWYEQFF. CDR3 bases: TGTGCCAGCAGCCCTCCGCCCGGAGGAGGGACTAGCTGGTATGAGCAGTTCTTC.

This clone appeared a single time. The V and J genes are TRBV5-4 and TRBJ2-7, with 7 positions matching TRBD2. This CDR3 region has 12 residues. Germline CDR1 and CDR2: SGHNT and YYREEE (reference sequence). V trimming: 3 bases; J trimming: 10 bases; junction bases outside the gene matches: 7. CDR3 region: CASSSQTSSQYF. CDR3 in DNA: TGTGCCAGCAGCTCACAGACTAGCAGTCAGTACTTC.

The V call is TRBV7-9, the J call TRBJ1-2; no definite D call. Trimming cost V 1 base and J 6 bases, with 9 bases left between them. The V gene's germline CDR1 is SEHNR and CDR2 FQNEAQ (reference sequence). The CDR3 loop spans 13 amino acids. CDR3: CASSLGSPDGYTF. The CDR3 bases are TGTGCCAGCAGCTTAGGGTCCCCGGATGGCTACACCTTC.

The chain uses TRBV5-1 and TRBJ1-4; unclear D gene. Trimming left V 4 bases short and J 6 bases short, with 7 bases between. CDR1 and CDR2 from the germline V gene are SGHRS and YFSETQ. There are 12 residues in the CDR3. CDR3: CASSLDHEKLFF. The CDR3 bases are TGCGCCAGCAGCCTAGACCATGAAAAACTGTTTTTT.

This chain uses TRBV28 with TRBJ1-2; D remains ambiguous. CDR3 length: 16 amino acids. Deletions cut 7 bases from V and 0 bases from J, with 18 bases between. Germline values: CDR1 MDHEN, CDR2 SYDVKM. The chain's CDR3 is CASTLGSGIANYGYTF. In DNA form, the CDR3 reads TGTGCCAGCACCTTAGGGAGTGGGATAGCTAACTATGGCTACACCTTC.

The chain is built from TRBV28 and TRBJ2-3; D possibly corresponds to TRBD2 (6 bases). V lost 6 bases and J lost 2, with 15 bases in between. Germline V gene data show CDR1 as MDHEN and CDR2 as SYDVKM. The length of the CDR3 is 15 residues. In nucleotides, the CDR3 is TGTGCCAGCAGAGCCCTAGGACTAACCACAGATACGCAGTATTTT. It codes for CASRALGLTTDTQYF.

V gene TRBV20-1 combines with J gene TRBJ2-7; D is unresolved. Germline values: CDR1 DFQATT, CDR2 SNEGSKA (reference sequence). This CDR3 is built from 15 residues. Trimming removed 3 bases from V and 6 bases from J, with 21 bases in between. The CDR3 here is CSASPPGVSLGEQYF. The CDR3 DNA follows: TGCAGTGCTAGTCCCCCCGGAGTCTCGCTTGGCGAGCAGTACTTC.

This sequence joins TRBV29-1 and TRBJ2-3; D is perhaps TRBD1 (6 bases). The V gene's germline CDR1 is SQVTM and CDR2 ANQGSEA. The CDR3 has 16 residues. V shed 4 bases and J shed 2 bases, with 19 bases lying between them. CDR3 nucleotide sequence: TGCAGCGTTGGACTTACAGGGATAGGAATCACAGATACGCAGTATTTT. This codes for CSVGLTGIGITDTQYF.

This sequence joins TRBV5-1 and TRBJ2-7, with 7 bases identical to TRBD1. Unmatched junction bases numbered 9, after V lost 0 bases and J lost 3 bases. The CDR3 totals 16 residues. Germline-derived CDR1 and CDR2 are SGHRS and YFSETQ. DNA of the CDR3: TGCGCCAGCAGCTTGGAACCAGGGGGAGTTTTCTACGAGCAGTACTTC. It specifies CASSLEPGGVFYEQYF.

The J gene is TRBJ1-5, the V gene TRBV4-1; 7 bases match TRBD1. V shed 0 bases, J shed 5 bases, and the junction held 16 bases outside the gene matches. The CDR3 spans 19 residues. Looked up from germline, CDR1 is MGHRA and CDR2 is YSYEKL. This CDR3 reads CASSQENFHMGQHHQPQHF. CDR3 coding DNA: TGCGCCAGCAGCCAAGAAAACTTTCATATGGGACAGCACCATCAGCCCCAGCATTTT.